The entry below describes one TCR beta chain. Its antigen is still unknown. The treatment is: oral pan-JAK inhibitor, 5-10 mg twice daily. It was from alopecia areata patients that lesional scalp punch biopsies and peripheral blood were collected. The source of the sample is a study of CD8+ T cells in alopecia areata. Whole-study context: Treatment with tofacitinib (6 to 18 months) was followed by 6 months off drug.

The CDR3 is 15 residues long. Trimming shortened V by 4 bases and J by 2 bases, and 13 bases separated the two germline ends. Germline loops: CDR1 SEHNR, CDR2 FQNEAQ (reference sequence). It was cDNA, reverse transcribed from extracted RNA, that served as the sequencing template. Libraries were prepared by immunoSEQ multiplex PCR; TCRdb keeps only in-frame clonotypes and omits some of them. This repertoire shows about 110,000 clones, around 50% found once; its top ten account for more than 9%. General study results and limits: The study found higher clonality in lesional than normal scalp, especially in alopecia totalis/universalis.

Source: CD8+ T cells sorted from blood, taken at week 24, from a patient treated with tofacitinib. This rearrangement joins TRBV7-9 to TRBJ2-3, with D unclear. This TCR was sampled from a human donor with alopecia areata. DNA for the CDR3: TGTGCCAGCAGCTCCGCCCGGGTCCCCACAGATACGCAGTATTTT. Its protein product is CASSSARVPTDTQYF.